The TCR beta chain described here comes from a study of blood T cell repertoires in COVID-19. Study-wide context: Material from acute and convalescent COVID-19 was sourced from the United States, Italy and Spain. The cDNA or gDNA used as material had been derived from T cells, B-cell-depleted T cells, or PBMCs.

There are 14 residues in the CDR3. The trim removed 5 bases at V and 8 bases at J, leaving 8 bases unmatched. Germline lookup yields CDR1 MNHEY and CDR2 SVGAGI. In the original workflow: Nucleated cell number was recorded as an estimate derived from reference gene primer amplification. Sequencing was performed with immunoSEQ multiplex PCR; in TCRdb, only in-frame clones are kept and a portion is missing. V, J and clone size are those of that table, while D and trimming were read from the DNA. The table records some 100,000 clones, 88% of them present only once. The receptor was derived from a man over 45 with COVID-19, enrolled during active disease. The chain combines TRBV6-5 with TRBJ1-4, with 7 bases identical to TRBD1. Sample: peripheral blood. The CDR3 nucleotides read TGTGCCAGCAGTACCCGACAGGGCGGCGAAAAACTGTTTTTT. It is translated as CASSTRQGGEKLFF.